This T cell receptor beta chain emerged from a study of blood T cell repertoires in COVID-19. Study processing details: Reference gene primer amplification in the assay estimated nucleated cell counts. The method was immunoSEQ multiplex PCR; TCRdb's version includes in-frame clones alone and lacks a portion of them. V and J calls plus clone size are reproduced from that table; the DNA served to infer D and trimming. Of over 400,000 clones listed, 80% to 90% are singletons. The V gene lost 3 bases and the J gene lost 6 bases, with 11 bases spanning the gap. There are 13 residues in the CDR3. Per germline, CDR1 SNHLY and CDR2 FYNNEI.

The chain links TRBV2 to TRBJ1-1, with D possibly matching TRBD1 (5 bases). This TCR came from a human donor in a cohort sampled during active COVID-19. The specimen sequenced was peripheral blood. The CDR3 protein is CASSDRVLPEAFF. In DNA, the CDR3 is TGTGCCAGCAGTGACAGGGTTCTTCCTGAAGCTTTCTTT.